This T cell receptor (beta chain) was recorded in a study of blood T cells in healthy people across ages. Study outcomes and limitations: Naive T cell percentage showed a strong correlation with TCR beta diversity.

The germline gives CDR1 DFQATT, CDR2 SNEGSKA (reference sequence). V trimming: 4 bases; J trimming: 1 base; junction bases outside the gene matches: 3. The CDR3 is made up of 14 amino acids. Comments on this clonotype: Its antigen is unidentified.

Primed by a sample-barcoded 5' primer and a J-beta primer mix, a second PCR proceeded for roughly 7 to 12 cycles. One entry per CDR3 protein, called by TCRdb with MiXCR from the 5' RACE reads. In the table there are roughly 1.6 million distinct CDR3 sequences, roughly a third of which are singletons. V usage is TRBV20-1 and J usage is TRBJ1-5; 8 nucleotides line up with TRBD1. The source is a woman in her 30s in good health. Sequenced: blood. The CDR3 region is CSATDRASNQPQHF. CDR3 in DNA: TGCAGTGCTACGGACAGGGCGAGCAATCAGCCCCAGCATTTT.